A selection of T cell receptor beta chains follows, all from one sample in a study of T cell repertoires in cytomegalovirus infection. TCRdb redid the calling of the reads with MiXCR, one entry per CDR3 protein. The table lists roughly 150,000 distinct CDR3 sequences, 15% to 20% of them singletons, with 18% in the top ten. Sequences were obtained from CD8+ T cells from PBMCs. The source is a human donor in good health (CMV status not recorded). Some clones in this sample may be carry-over from other donors' samples. The CDR3 runs from the conserved cysteine through the conserved F or W. D genes are given only for firm matches. For some rows the clone size is stated as once, few or many, or as a class when expanded; others skip it.

J: TRBJ2-1
D: -
V: TRBV7-2
size: few
CDR3: CASSLELVEQFF
DNA: TGTGCCAGCAGCTTAGAACTTGTTGAGCAGTTCTTC

J: TRBJ1-1
D: -
V: TRBV7-2
size: many
CDR3: CASSLKAPWETNTEAFF
DNA: TGTGCCAGCAGCTTAAAGGCCCCCTGGGAGACTAACACTGAAGCTTTCTTT

J: TRBJ2-1
D: -
V: TRBV7-6
size: -
CDR3: CASTSSPGDEQFF
DNA: TGTGCCAGCACCTCTTCGCCTGGGGATGAGCAGTTCTTC

J: TRBJ2-3
D: -
V: TRBV4-1
size: few
CDR3: CASSPRQESADTQYF
DNA: TGCGCCAGCAGCCCGAGGCAGGAGAGCGCAGATACGCAGTATTTT

J: TRBJ2-1
D: TRBD2
V: TRBV7-2
size: few
CDR3: CASSPLAEPNNVQFF
DNA: TGTGCCAGCAGCCCTCTAGCGGAACCCAATAATGTGCAGTTCTTC

J: TRBJ2-1
D: TRBD2
V: TRBV27
size: -
CDR3: CASSPREGAGYNEQFF
DNA: TGTGCCAGCAGTCCCCGGGAGGGAGCAGGATATAATGAGCAGTTCTTC

J: TRBJ2-1
D: TRBD2
V: TRBV7-3
size: few
CDR3: CASSPSGDGEQFF
DNA: TGTGCCAGCAGCCCTAGCGGGGACGGTGAGCAGTTCTTC

J: TRBJ2-3
D: -
V: TRBV7-9
size: many
CDR3: CASSPGAESHLDTQYF
DNA: TGTGCCAGCAGCCCAGGGGCAGAATCCCACTTAGATACGCAGTATTTT

J: TRBJ2-4
D: -
V: TRBV29-1
size: few
CDR3: CSVETGSAKNIQYF
DNA: TGCAGCGTTGAAACCGGGAGTGCCAAAAACATTCAGTACTTC

J: TRBJ2-2
D: -
V: TRBV13
size: -
CDR3: CASSLSRAVGTGELFF
DNA: TGTGCCAGCAGCTTATCCAGGGCGGTGGGCACCGGGGAGCTGTTTTTT